The table lists the clone carrying this T cell receptor (beta chain) with many counts. This specimen belongs to a study of T cells in Graves' hyperthyroidism and ophthalmopathy. The CDR3 has 15 residues. The germline gives CDR1 SEHNR, CDR2 FQNEAQ (reference sequence). Unmatched junction bases numbered 4, after V lost 2 bases and J lost 4 bases. Amplified regions were TCR beta CDR3 sequences from RNA transcripts. In the first-round RT-PCR of the TCR CDR3, the HTBI primer set was used. TCRdb reanalysed the multiplex PCR reads using MiXCR and keeps one entry per CDR3 protein. The table lists roughly 200,000 distinct CDR3 sequences, about 15% of them singletons.

The sample was blood. This receptor was taken from a woman aged 50 to 60 with Graves' hyperthyroidism. The rearrangement uses TRBV7-9 and TRBJ2-3, with 9 positions matching TRBD2. The CDR3 reads CASSLKLAGPDTQYF. CDR3 coding DNA: TGTGCCAGCAGCTTAAAGCTAGCGGGACCAGATACGCAGTATTTT.